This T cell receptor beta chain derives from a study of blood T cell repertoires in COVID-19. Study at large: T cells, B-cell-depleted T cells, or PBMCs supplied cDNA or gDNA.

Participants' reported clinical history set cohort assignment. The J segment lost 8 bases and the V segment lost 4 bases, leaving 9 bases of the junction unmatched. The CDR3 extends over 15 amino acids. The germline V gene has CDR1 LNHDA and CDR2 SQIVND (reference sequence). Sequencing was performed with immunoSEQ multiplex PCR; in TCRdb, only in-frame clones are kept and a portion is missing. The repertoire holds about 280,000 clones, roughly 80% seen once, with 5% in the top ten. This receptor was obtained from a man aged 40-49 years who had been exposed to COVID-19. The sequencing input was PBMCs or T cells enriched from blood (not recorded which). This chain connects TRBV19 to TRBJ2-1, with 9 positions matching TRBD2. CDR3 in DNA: TGTGCCAGTAGTAGGTTAAGCGGGAGGATGGATGAGCAGTTCTTC. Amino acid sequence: CASSRLSGRMDEQFF.